This TCR beta chain originates from a study of T cells after yellow fever vaccination (dated by TCRdb to the late 2010s). At the level of the whole study: Libraries from fractions with low cell numbers were prepared with the SMART-Seq v4 Ultra Low Input RNA kit. Bulk TCR alpha and beta repertoires were sequenced longitudinally to track T-cell clones before and after primary and booster YFV17D yellow fever vaccination. The cohort comprised two healthy male donors, one aged 18 to 30 and one aged 30 to 40 years. Blood was collected at multiple timepoints before and after primary and secondary immunization, and bulk PBMC replicates and cell subsets were isolated. Study-level results and caveats: Most clones expanded after primary vaccination (96% of CD4 and roughly 90% of CD8) were re-detected after the booster, suggesting that broad memory maintenance occurred. The study included only two donors, which limits how far the findings can be generalized. A small fraction of clonotypes showed up in both the CD4 and CD8 compartments, probably as a result of convergent recombination. The secondary T-cell response was found to be weaker but faster than the primary response, with a peak reached on day 5 rather than on day 15. Computational filtering was needed because FACS-sorted repertoires could contain abundant contaminating clonotypes from the bulk population.

CDR1 DFQATT and CDR2 SNEGSKA are derived from the germline V gene (reference sequence). The CDR3, cysteine through phenylalanine, is 15 amino acids long. Only the CDR3 part of the read is kept: 45 bases, read in frame from the first base. This clonotype was picked up many times. It has no known antigen specificity. The record has no base qualities; no much larger clone is one base away. Sequenced using an Illumina NovaSeq 6000. TCR cDNA was synthesized by 5'RACE template switching, through which a universal primer site and unique molecular identifiers were introduced. cDNA synthesis was primed from both the TCR alpha and TCR beta constant segments. Two PCR steps were used to amplify libraries, with sample barcodes and sequencing adapters being added in the second step. Sequencing of libraries was done on Illumina HiSeq 2500 (2x100 bp) or NovaSeq (2x150 bp). Per the original workflow: Demultiplexing of reads and collapsing into UMI consensus sequences were performed with MIGEC, and V(D)J alignment was carried out with MiXCR. Using edgeR on replicate PBMC samples, clonotypes were called vaccine-responding if FDR was below 0.01 and the log2 fold change was above 5 up to day 15. Each bulk clonotype received a CD4 or CD8 identity based on whether the sequenced CD4 or CD8 repertoire contained that clonotype at higher abundance. The public reads were reprocessed in TCRdb via fastp at Q25 and MiXCR, keeping in-frame beta chains. Merged by CDR3 protein, the rows form single entries marked with the most common genes and DNA. The V and J calls were not made by the authors but by TCRdb's processing. The sample yields 300,000 to 400,000 distinct CDR3 sequences; around 13% were counted once. 3.2% of the sample is taken by the ten largest.

The meaning of the sample's treatment or condition label: live attenuated yellow fever vaccine strain. PBMCs were isolated from peripheral blood using a standard Ficoll-Paque protocol. Dynabeads CD4 and CD8 positive selection kits were used to isolate the CD4 and CD8 T-cell fractions. TriZol was used to extract RNA from bulk PBMCs, from CD4 and CD8 fractions, and from dextramer-positive and dextramer-negative fractions. The sequenced sample was CD4+ T cells sorted from PBMCs, obtained 15 days after the yellow fever booster vaccination. The sequence came from a man aged 18 to 30 who received the YFV17D yellow fever vaccine. The chain joins TRBV20-1 to TRBJ1-5, and the D gene may be TRBD1, 5 bases matching. Here is the DNA: TGCAGCTCCCAGTCCGGGGGAAGAGGCAATCAGCCCCAGCATTTT. This is translated as CSSQSGGRGNQPQHF.